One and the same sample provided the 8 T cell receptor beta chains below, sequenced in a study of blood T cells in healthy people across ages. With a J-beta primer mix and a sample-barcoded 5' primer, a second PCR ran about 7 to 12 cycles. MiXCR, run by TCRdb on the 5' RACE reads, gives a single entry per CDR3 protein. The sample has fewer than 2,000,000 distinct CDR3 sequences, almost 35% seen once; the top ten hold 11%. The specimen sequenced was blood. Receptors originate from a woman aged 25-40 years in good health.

CDR3 nucleotide sequence: TGCAGTGCTAGCTATGGGGAAAAACTGTTTTTT. It is translated as CSASYGEKLFF. The rearrangement joins TRBV20-1 to TRBJ1-4; D not certain. Germline V gene sequence: CDR1 DFQATT, CDR2 SNEGSKA (reference sequence). V lost 3 bases to trimming and J lost 8 bases, with 7 bases between them. The CDR3 totals 11 residues.

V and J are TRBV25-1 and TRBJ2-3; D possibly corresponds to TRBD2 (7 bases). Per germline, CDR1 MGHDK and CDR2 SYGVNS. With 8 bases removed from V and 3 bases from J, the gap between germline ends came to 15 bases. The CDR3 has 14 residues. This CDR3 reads CASPVGGGTDTQYF. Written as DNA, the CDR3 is TGTGCCAGCCCCGTAGGGGGGGGGACAGATACGCAGTATTTT.

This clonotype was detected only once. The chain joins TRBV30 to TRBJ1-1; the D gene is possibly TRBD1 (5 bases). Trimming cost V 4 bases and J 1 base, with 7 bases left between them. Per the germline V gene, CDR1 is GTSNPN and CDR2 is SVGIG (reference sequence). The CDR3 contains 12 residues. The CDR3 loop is CAWNGANTEAFF. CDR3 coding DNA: TGTGCCTGGAACGGGGCGAACACTGAAGCTTTCTTT.

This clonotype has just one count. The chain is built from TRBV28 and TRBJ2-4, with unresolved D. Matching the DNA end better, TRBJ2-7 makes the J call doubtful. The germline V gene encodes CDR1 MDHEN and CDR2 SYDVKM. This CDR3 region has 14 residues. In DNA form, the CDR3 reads TGTGCCAGCAGTTTATTCGTAATGGGCTACGAGCAGTACTTC. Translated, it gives CASSLFVMGYEQYF.

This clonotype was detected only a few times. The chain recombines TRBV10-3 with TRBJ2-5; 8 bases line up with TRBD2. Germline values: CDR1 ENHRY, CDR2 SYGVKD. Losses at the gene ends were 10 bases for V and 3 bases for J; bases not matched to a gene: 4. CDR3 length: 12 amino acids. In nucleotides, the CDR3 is TGTGCCACGGGACTAGATGAAGAGACCCAGTACTTC. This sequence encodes CATGLDEETQYF.

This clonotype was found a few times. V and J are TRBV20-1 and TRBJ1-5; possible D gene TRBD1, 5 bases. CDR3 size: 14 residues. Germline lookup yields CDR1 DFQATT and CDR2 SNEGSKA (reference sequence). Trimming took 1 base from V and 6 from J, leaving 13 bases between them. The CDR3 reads CSARVGTAGQPQHF. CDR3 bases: TGCAGTGCTAGAGTTGGGACTGCTGGTCAGCCCCAGCATTTT.

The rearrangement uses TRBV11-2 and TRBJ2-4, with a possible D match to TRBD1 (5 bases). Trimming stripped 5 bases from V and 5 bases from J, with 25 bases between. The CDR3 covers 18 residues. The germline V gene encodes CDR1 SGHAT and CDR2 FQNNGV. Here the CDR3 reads CASSLVGQGMRSENIQYF. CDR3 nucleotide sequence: TGTGCCAGCAGCCTAGTGGGCCAGGGCATGCGGAGCGAAAACATTCAGTACTTC.

The CDR3 loop reads CAIGTGQSNQPQHF. In nucleotides, the CDR3 is TGTGCCATCGGCACTGGACAAAGCAATCAGCCCCAGCATTTT. The chain couples TRBV10-3 to TRBJ1-5; tentatively, D is TRBD1 (5 bases). Trimming removed 8 bases at V and 1 base at J, with 12 bases between. This CDR3 is 14 amino acids long. Germline V gives CDR1 ENHRY, CDR2 SYGVKD.